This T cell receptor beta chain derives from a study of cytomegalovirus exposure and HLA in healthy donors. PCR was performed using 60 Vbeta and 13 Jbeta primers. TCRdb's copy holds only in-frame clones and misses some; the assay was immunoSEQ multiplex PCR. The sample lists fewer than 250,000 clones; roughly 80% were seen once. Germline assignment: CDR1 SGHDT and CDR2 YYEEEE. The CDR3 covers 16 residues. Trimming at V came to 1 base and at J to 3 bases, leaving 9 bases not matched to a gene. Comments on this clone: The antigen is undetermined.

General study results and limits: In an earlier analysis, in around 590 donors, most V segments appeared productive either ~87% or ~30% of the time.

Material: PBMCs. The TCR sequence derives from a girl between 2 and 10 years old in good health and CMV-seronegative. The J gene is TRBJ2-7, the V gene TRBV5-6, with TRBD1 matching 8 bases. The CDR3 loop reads CASSLLTGVLLYEQYF. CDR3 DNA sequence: TGTGCCAGCAGCTTGCTGACAGGGGTTTTACTCTACGAGCAGTACTTC.